A single sample is the source of the 6 T cell receptor beta chains below, sequenced in a study of T cells in narcolepsy. TCRdb's copy holds only in-frame clones and misses some; the assay was immunoSEQ multiplex PCR. The sample contains around 30,000 clones, 79% of which appear only once. Sequencing was carried out using memory (CD45RA-) CD4+ T cells from blood. These receptors originate from a human donor in good health.

V gene TRBV29-1 combines with J gene TRBJ2-3; a possible D gene is TRBD2 (6 bases). This CDR3 has 14 residues. CDR1 SQVTM and CDR2 ANQGSEA come from the germline V gene. V lost 6 bases and J lost 0, with 13 bases in between. The CDR3 DNA sequence: TGCAGCGTCCAGAGCGGGTCTAGCACAGATACGCAGTATTTT. Protein: CSVQSGSSTDTQYF.

This clone showed up just a few times. This chain uses TRBV6-1 with TRBJ1-5; 8 positions agree with TRBD1. CDR3 size: 15 residues. Trimming removed 7 bases from V and 4 bases from J; junction bases left unmatched: 9. The V gene's germline CDR1 is MNHNS and CDR2 SASEGT. CDR3 region: CASTSIRTGNQPQHF. The CDR3 nucleotides are TGTGCCAGCACCTCGATCAGGACAGGGAATCAGCCCCAGCATTTT.

This clone was counted a few times. The chain joins TRBV19 to TRBJ1-1, with D possibly matching TRBD1 (6 bases). V was trimmed by 6 bases and J by 8 bases, leaving 19 bases between them. This CDR3 is built from 14 residues. Germline CDR1 and CDR2: LNHDA and SQIVND (reference sequence). The CDR3 bases are TGTGCCAGTAGGAAAACTATGCCGGACAGCGAAGCTTTCTTT. Amino acids: CASRKTMPDSEAFF.

Comment on this clone: A read error may produce the germline difference seen at one junction end. The rearrangement uses TRBV7-7 and TRBJ2-5; D may be TRBD2 (6 bases). Germline CDR1 SSHAT, CDR2 FNYEAQ (reference sequence). The CDR3 runs to 16 residues. In nucleotides, the CDR3 is TGTGCTAGCAGCGTCGGACCGGGAGCGAACCAAGAGACCCAGTACTTC. Encoded protein: CASSVGPGANQETQYF. The whole variable domain, remainder taken from reference TRBV7-7 and TRBJ2-5, is GAGVSQSPRYKVTKRGQDVTLRCDPISSHATLYWYQQALGQGPEFLTYFNYEAQPDKSGLPSDRFSAERPEGSISTLTIQRTEQRDSAMYRCASSVGPGANQETQYFGPGTRLLVL.

The chain joins TRBV28 to TRBJ2-1; a possible D gene is TRBD1 (6 bases). The CDR3 sequence is 15 residues long. The germline V and J ends were trimmed by 5 bases and 9 bases, with 20 bases remaining between them. Germline V gene data show CDR1 as MDHEN and CDR2 as SYDVKM. The CDR3 sequence: CASSPRTPLGGEQFF. CDR3 DNA: TGTGCCAGCAGTCCCCGGACCCCATTAGGGGGTGAGCAGTTCTTC.

CDR3 sequence reads: CASSQTGGSGHTIYF. The CDR3 bases are TGTGCCAGCAGTCAGACAGGGGGCAGTGGCCACACCATATATTTT. This chain connects TRBV6-5 to TRBJ1-3; 10 nucleotides align to TRBD1. J lost 8 bases, V lost 5 bases, and 9 bases had no gene match. The germline V gene has CDR1 MNHEY and CDR2 SVGAGI. This CDR3 region has 15 residues.